What follows is one T cell receptor (beta chain) and its context. Its antigen is currently unknown. This sample stems from a study of shared clonotypes between healthy human individuals. Evenly divided among several immunoSEQ plates was the genomic DNA of each subset. Clones were sequenced by immunoSEQ multiplex PCR, and TCRdb holds only the in-frame ones, with some missing. The table shows hundreds of thousands of clones, with roughly 98% occurring only once. Terminally differentiated effector memory CD45RA+ cells were excluded by CCR7 positive selection of CD45RO-negative cells. Donation came from healthy HIV-negative adults that had no recent acute infections or vaccinations. Only Caucasian adults living in Nashville, Tennessee served as donors. Study-wide findings and caveats: Larger estimated richness was generally seen in naive subsets than in memory subsets.

The germline CDR1 and CDR2 sequences are SGHNT and YENEEA. The CDR3 totals 10 residues. V was shortened by 9 bases and J by 5 bases, with 8 bases between the two germline ends. The sequencing sample was made of naive CD8+ T cells sorted from blood. The TCR sequence derives from a young man in good health. The chain uses TRBV11-3 and TRBJ2-7; D is ambiguous. In DNA form, the CDR3 reads TGTGCCAGTGTTGGGGACGAGCAGTACTTC. Translation gives CASVGDEQYF.